This T cell receptor (beta chain) is from a study of cytomegalovirus exposure and HLA in healthy donors. For the study at large: Around 79 million unique TCRs, all from HLA-typed donors, were included in an early release of the data.

Germline V gene data show CDR1 as SGHRS and CDR2 as YFSETQ. V lost 0 bases and J lost 8, with 14 bases in between. There are 14 residues in the CDR3. Points from the study as a whole: Later work showed greater clonal expansion in HLA-associated TCR beta chains than in equally common others. Usually a TCR sequence was rare, but some public TCRs were found in many donors. Researchers reported in a later analysis that common viral pathogens appeared linked to several top clusters.

As for this clone: The antigen is unknown.

The study ran its PCR with 60 Vbeta and 13 Jbeta primers. Data came from immunoSEQ multiplex PCR; TCRdb stores just in-frame clones and leaves some out. The sample lists around 100,000 clones, roughly 85% occurring once. The receptor was isolated from a man aged 60-69 years in good health and CMV-seropositive. Sequencing was performed on PBMCs. J is TRBJ1-2 and V is TRBV5-1, with D unresolved. The CDR3 sequence: CASSLEGRLEGYTF. CDR3 bases: TGCGCCAGCAGCTTGGAAGGGAGGTTGGAAGGCTACACCTTC.